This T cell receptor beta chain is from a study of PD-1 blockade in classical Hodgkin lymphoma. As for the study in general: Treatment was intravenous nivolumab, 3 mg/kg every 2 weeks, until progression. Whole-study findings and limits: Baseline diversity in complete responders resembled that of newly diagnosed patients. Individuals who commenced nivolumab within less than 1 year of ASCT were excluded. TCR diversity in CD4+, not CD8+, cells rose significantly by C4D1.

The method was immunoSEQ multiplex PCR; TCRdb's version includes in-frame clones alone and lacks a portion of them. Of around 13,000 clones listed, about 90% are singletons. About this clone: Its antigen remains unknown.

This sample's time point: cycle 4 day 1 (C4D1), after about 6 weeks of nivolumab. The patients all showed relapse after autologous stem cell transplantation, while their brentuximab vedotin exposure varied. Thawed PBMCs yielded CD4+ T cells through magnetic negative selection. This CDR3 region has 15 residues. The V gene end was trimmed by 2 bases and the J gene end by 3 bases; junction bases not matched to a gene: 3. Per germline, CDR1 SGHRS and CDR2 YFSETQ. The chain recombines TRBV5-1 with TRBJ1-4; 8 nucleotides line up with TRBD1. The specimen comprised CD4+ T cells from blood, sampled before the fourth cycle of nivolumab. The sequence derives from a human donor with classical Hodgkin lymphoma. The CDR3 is CASSLLGQANEKLFF. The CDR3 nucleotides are TGCGCCAGCAGCTTACTGGGACAGGCTAATGAAAAACTGTTTTTT.